Below are 27 T cell receptor beta chains sequenced from a single sample in a study of Ad26.COV2.S vaccination and SARS-CoV-2 variants. Method: immunoSEQ multiplex PCR; TCRdb's copy keeps in-frame clones and lacks some. This sample carries about 350,000 clones, around 90% of them seen once, and the ten largest clones take 3.9%. The sample consisted of peripheral blood, taken after recovery from COVID-19. Receptors originate from a human donor who had recovered from COVID-19.

The V gene is TRBV6-5, the J gene TRBJ1-3; D ambiguous. This CDR3 contains 12 residues. V was trimmed by 7 bases and J by 0 bases, leaving 4 bases between them. Germline V gene sequence: CDR1 MNHEY, CDR2 SVGAGI. The chain's CDR3 is CASKASGNTIYF. In DNA, the CDR3 is TGTGCCAGCAAGGCCTCTGGAAACACCATATATTTT.

In nucleotides, the CDR3 is TGCGCCAGCAGCCAAGACTACAGGGGGGGTGAAAAACTGTTTTTT. This gives the protein CASSQDYRGGEKLFF. This chain uses TRBV4-3 with TRBJ1-4; 8 bases match TRBD1. Trimming removed 0 bases from V and 7 bases from J; junction bases left unmatched: 4. The CDR3 extends over 15 amino acids. CDR1 and CDR2 from the germline V gene are LGHNA and YSLEER.

The chain couples TRBV4-1 to TRBJ1-1, with D unresolved. V was shortened by 1 base and J by 3 bases, with 9 bases between the two germline ends. The germline V gene encodes CDR1 MGHRA and CDR2 YSYEKL. The CDR3 consists of 14 residues. The DNA for the CDR3 is TGCGCCAGCAGCCAAGTTGGGGAAGACACTGAAGCTTTCTTT. Amino acid sequence: CASSQVGEDTEAFF.

J is TRBJ2-3 and V is TRBV14, with D hard to call. The CDR3 has 13 residues. V was cut by 5 bases and J by 4 bases, with 10 bases left in between. Germline loops: CDR1 SGHDN, CDR2 FVKESK. This chain's CDR3 is CASSAWIADTQYF. CDR3 sequence (DNA): TGTGCCAGCAGCGCCTGGATCGCAGATACGCAGTATTTT. The complete variable domain, with remaining parts taken from reference TRBV14 and TRBJ2-3, reads EAGVTQFPSHSVIEKGQTVTLRCDPISGHDNLYWYRRVMGKEIKFLLHFVKESKQDESGMPNNRFLAERTGGTYSTLKVQPAELEDSGVYFCASSAWIADTQYFGPGTRLTVL.

The CDR3 here is CASSQVGGGAILEAFF. CDR3 sequence (DNA): TGCGCCAGCAGCCAAGTTGGCGGGGGCGCGATCCTTGAAGCTTTCTTT. The chain joins TRBV4-1 to TRBJ1-1, with D possibly TRBD1 on 6 matching bases. V lost 1 base and J lost 7, with 19 bases in between. Germline V gene lookup returns CDR1 MGHRA and CDR2 YSYEKL. The CDR3 is made up of 16 amino acids.

The chain links TRBV10-2 to TRBJ1-6; a possible D gene is TRBD1 (6 bases). This CDR3 has 14 residues. Germline V CDR1 and CDR2: WSHSY, SAAADI. V was cut by 6 bases and J by 10 bases, with 16 bases left in between. The CDR3 is CASRGTGKDSPLHF. In DNA, the CDR3 is TGCGCCAGCAGGGGAACAGGGAAGGACTCACCCCTCCACTTT.

The chain is built from TRBV18 and TRBJ2-7; TRBD2 aligns across 7 bases. Per the germline V gene, CDR1 is KGHSH and CDR2 is LQKENI. V trimming: 5 bases; J trimming: 2 bases; junction bases outside the gene matches: 9. The CDR3 sequence is 15 residues long. CDR3 nucleotides: TGTGCCAGCTCATTAGTAGCGGGCCCGCCCTACGAGCAGTACTTC. This gives the protein CASSLVAGPPYEQYF.

The chain is built from TRBV7-9 and TRBJ1-5; no firm D call. This CDR3 is built from 14 residues. Trimming cost V 3 bases and J 4 bases, with 10 bases left between them. Germline loops: CDR1 SEHNR, CDR2 FQNEAQ (reference sequence). CDR3 loop: CASSLSERNQPQHF. The CDR3 bases are TGTGCCAGCAGCTTGTCGGAGCGTAATCAGCCCCAGCATTTT. The variable domain in full, with the rest retrieved from reference TRBV7-9 and TRBJ1-5, is DTGVSQNPRHKITKRGQNVTFRCDPISEHNRLYWYRQTLGQGPEFLTYFQNEAQLEKSRLLSDRFSAERPKGSFSTLEIQRTEQGDSAMYLCASSLSERNQPQHFGDGTRLSIL.

This chain connects TRBV4-1 to TRBJ2-7; a possible D gene is TRBD1 (6 bases). The CDR3 extends over 16 amino acids. CDR1 MGHRA and CDR2 YSYEKL come from the germline V gene. Between the trimmed V and J ends, which lost 0 bases and 3 bases, there was a span of 15 bases. CDR3 sequence reads: CASSQDAGALLYEQYF. The CDR3 nucleotides read TGCGCCAGCAGCCAAGATGCAGGGGCCCTCCTCTACGAGCAGTACTTC.

This chain joins TRBV7-2 and TRBJ2-7; D is possibly TRBD2 (6 bases). V lost 1 base, J lost 5 bases, and 15 bases lay in between. CDR1 is SGHTA and CDR2 is FQGNSA in the germline V gene. This CDR3 contains 15 residues. In nucleotides, the CDR3 is TGTGCCAGCAGCTTAGGACTAGGGGTAGGAGACGAGCAGTACTTC. This sequence encodes CASSLGLGVGDEQYF.

The rearrangement joins TRBV6-2 or TRBV6-3 to TRBJ2-7; possibly TRBD2 for D (5 bases). Germline V gene sequence: CDR1 MNHEY, CDR2 SVGEGT. V lost 2 bases to trimming and J lost 0 bases, with 17 bases between them. This CDR3 has 17 amino acids. This CDR3 reads CASSYPLGRAISYEQYF. The DNA for the CDR3 is TGTGCCAGCAGTTACCCACTCGGGCGGGCGATCTCCTACGAGCAGTACTTC.

The chain is built from TRBV7-9 and TRBJ2-7; a weak D match, TRBD2 (6 bases). The V end was cut by 6 bases, the J end by 7 bases, with 22 bases between. In germline, CDR1 is SEHNR, CDR2 FQNEAQ (reference sequence). This CDR3 is built from 15 residues. DNA of the CDR3: TGTGCCAGCAGTCATCGCGGCGGGGAGTCGGGGGAGCAGTACTTC. Its protein product is CASSHRGGESGEQYF.

The sample holds one count of this clone. The rearrangement joins TRBV20-1 to TRBJ2-7; D gene uncertain. The CDR3 extends over 14 amino acids. Trimming cost V 3 bases and J 6 bases, with 18 bases left between them. Germline CDR1 and CDR2: DFQATT and SNEGSKA (reference sequence). The CDR3 sequence: CSASSGPPLGEQYF. In DNA, the CDR3 is TGCAGTGCTAGTTCAGGCCCCCCTCTCGGCGAGCAGTACTTC.

The chain employs TRBV6-5 and TRBJ2-1; the match to TRBD2 covers 8 bases. The junction had 6 bases not matched to a gene; V was cut back by 5 bases and J by 3 bases. CDR3 size: 15 residues. Germline values: CDR1 MNHEY, CDR2 SVGAGI. Here the CDR3 reads CASSLAGGLYNEQFF. The CDR3 region has the DNA TGTGCCAGCAGTCTGGCGGGGGGACTCTACAATGAGCAGTTCTTC.

The chain links TRBV12-3 or TRBV12-4 to TRBJ2-2; 8 bases line up with TRBD1. V was clipped by 5 bases and J by 6 bases; unmatched bases: 2. The CDR3 is 13 amino acids. Written as DNA, the CDR3 is TGTGCCAGCAGTCCCAGGGGGCCCGGGGAGCTGTTTTTT. Amino acid sequence: CASSPRGPGELFF.

The chain joins TRBV19 to TRBJ1-1; D is perhaps TRBD1 (5 bases). This CDR3 has 11 residues. Germline values: CDR1 LNHDA, CDR2 SQIVND (reference sequence). V was shortened by 10 bases and J by 7 bases, with 13 bases between the two germline ends. Here the CDR3 reads CATRGLIEAFF. In DNA form, the CDR3 reads TGTGCCACCCGGGGACTTATTGAAGCTTTCTTT.

The chain recombines TRBV5-1 with TRBJ1-1; D perhaps matches TRBD1 (5 bases). CDR1 SGHRS and CDR2 YFSETQ come from the germline V gene. Trimming cost V 4 bases and J 5 bases, with 15 bases left between them. The CDR3 is 14 residues long. This CDR3 is CASSAQDVGTEAFF. CDR3 DNA sequence: TGCGCCAGCAGCGCACAGGATGTTGGTACTGAAGCTTTCTTT.

V and J are TRBV6-6 and TRBJ2-2; D gene ambiguous. The CDR3 sequence is 12 residues long. Per germline, CDR1 MNHNY and CDR2 SVGAGI (reference sequence). Trimming stripped 2 bases from V and 6 bases from J, with 4 bases between. Here the CDR3 reads CASSYPAGELFF. For the CDR3, the DNA is TGTGCCAGCAGTTACCCCGCCGGGGAGCTGTTTTTT.

The genes are TRBV2 and TRBJ1-5, with D unclear. CDR1 is SNHLY, CDR2 FYNNEI, per germline. CDR3 length: 16 amino acids. V was clipped by 6 bases and J by 3 bases, with 18 bases between them. DNA of the CDR3: TGTGCCAGCAGCCCCGGTGGGTGGGAAGACAATCAGCCCCAGCATTTT. Translated: CASSPGGWEDNQPQHF.

The chain recombines TRBV7-9 with TRBJ1-1; possible D gene TRBD1, 5 bases. The CDR3 has 14 amino acids. CDR1 SEHNR and CDR2 FQNEAQ come from the germline V gene (reference sequence). Trimming took 4 bases from V and 7 from J, leaving 16 bases between them. The CDR3 here is CASSSTAGVGEAFF. CDR3 in DNA: TGTGCCAGCAGCTCCACGGCGGGGGTCGGTGAAGCTTTCTTT.

The chain employs TRBV6-5 and TRBJ2-1; 7 bases match TRBD1. The CDR3 has 16 amino acids. Germline V gene sequence: CDR1 MNHEY, CDR2 SVGAGI. The J segment lost 6 bases and the V segment lost 0 bases, leaving 8 bases of the junction unmatched. CDR3 nucleotide sequence: TGTGCCAGCAGTTACTCAGGGCAGGGGGAAGGCAATGAGCAGTTCTTC. Its translation: CASSYSGQGEGNEQFF.

The chain recombines TRBV12-3 or TRBV12-4 with TRBJ1-2; D possibly corresponds to TRBD1 (5 bases). The CDR3 extends over 13 amino acids. V lost 8 bases to trimming and J lost 6 bases, with 16 bases between them. This chain's CDR3 is CASQSAGIHGYTF. Here the CDR3 DNA reads TGTGCCAGCCAAAGTGCAGGGATCCATGGCTACACCTTC.

This rearrangement joins TRBV15 to TRBJ1-2; the D is unclear. The germline V gene encodes CDR1 LNHNV and CDR2 YYDKDF (reference sequence). The CDR3 contains 14 residues. Trimming left V 5 bases short and J 8 bases short, with 18 bases between. CDR3 sequence reads: CATSLGERQGGYTF. The CDR3 DNA follows: TGTGCCACCAGCTTAGGAGAACGACAAGGAGGCTACACCTTC.

The V gene is TRBV11-2, the J gene TRBJ1-2, with 8 bases fitting TRBD1. The junction had 10 bases not matched to a gene; V was cut back by 0 bases and J by 7 bases. CDR3 length: 16 amino acids. Germline V CDR1 and CDR2: SGHAT, FQNNGV. The CDR3 loop reads CASSLDGVRTGLGYTF. The CDR3, as DNA: TGTGCCAGCAGCTTAGATGGTGTAAGGACAGGGCTTGGCTACACCTTC.

The rearrangement uses TRBV19 and TRBJ1-5; TRBD1 might be the D (5 bases). Germline V gene data show CDR1 as LNHDA and CDR2 as SQIVND (reference sequence). V was clipped by 4 bases and J by 0 bases, with 10 bases between them. This CDR3 has 15 residues. This CDR3 is CASSTQTGSNQPQHF. For the CDR3, the DNA is TGTGCCAGTAGTACCCAAACAGGTAGCAATCAGCCCCAGCATTTT.

This clone was seen a single time. V and J are TRBV12-3 or TRBV12-4 and TRBJ1-3; D might be TRBD1 (6 bases). The CDR3 is 13 amino acids. Trimming took off 10 bases at V and 3 bases at J, with 13 bases between the two ends. The DNA of the CDR3 is TGTGCCATGGGAGGGGGAAGTGGAAACACCATATATTTT. It translates to CAMGGGSGNTIYF.

The chain employs TRBV6-5 and TRBJ1-3; 8 bases fit TRBD1. Looked up from germline, CDR1 is MNHEY and CDR2 is SVGAGI. Losses at the gene ends were 6 bases for V and 3 bases for J; bases not matched to a gene: 4. This CDR3 spans 14 amino acids. The CDR3 region is CASRDRAFGNTIYF. CDR3 DNA sequence: TGTGCCAGCAGGGACAGGGCATTTGGAAACACCATATATTTT.